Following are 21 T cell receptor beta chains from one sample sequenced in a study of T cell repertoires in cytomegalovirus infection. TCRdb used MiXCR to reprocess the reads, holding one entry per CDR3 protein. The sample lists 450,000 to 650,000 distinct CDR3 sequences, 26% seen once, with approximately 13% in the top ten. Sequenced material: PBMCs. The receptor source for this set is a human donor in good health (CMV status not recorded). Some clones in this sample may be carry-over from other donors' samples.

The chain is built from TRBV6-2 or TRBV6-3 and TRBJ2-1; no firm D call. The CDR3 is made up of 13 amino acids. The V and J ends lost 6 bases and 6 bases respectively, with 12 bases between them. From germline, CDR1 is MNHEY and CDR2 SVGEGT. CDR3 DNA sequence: TGTGCCAGCAGAATTAGAAACGTCAATGAGCAGTTCTTC. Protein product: CASRIRNVNEQFF.

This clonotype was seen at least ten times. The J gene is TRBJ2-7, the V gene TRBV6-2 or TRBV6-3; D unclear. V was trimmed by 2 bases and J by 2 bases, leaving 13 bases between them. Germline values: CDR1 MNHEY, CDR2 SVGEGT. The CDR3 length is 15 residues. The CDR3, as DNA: TGTGCCAGCAGTTACCTTCTCGGCGTAACCTACGAGCAGTACTTC. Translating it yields CASSYLLGVTYEQYF.

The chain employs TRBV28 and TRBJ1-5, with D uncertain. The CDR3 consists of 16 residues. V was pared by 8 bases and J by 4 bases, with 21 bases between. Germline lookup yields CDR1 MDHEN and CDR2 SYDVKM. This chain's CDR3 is CASRYMVSNPNQPQHF. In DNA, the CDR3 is TGTGCCAGCCGATATATGGTGTCAAATCCAAATCAGCCCCAGCATTTT.

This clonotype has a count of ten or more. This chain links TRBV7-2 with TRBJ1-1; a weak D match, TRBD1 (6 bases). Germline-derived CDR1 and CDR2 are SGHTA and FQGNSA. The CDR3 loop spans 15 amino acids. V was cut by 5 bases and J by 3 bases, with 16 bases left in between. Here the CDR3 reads CASSLQTGHHTEAFF. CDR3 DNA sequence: TGTGCCAGCAGCCTACAAACGGGACACCACACTGAAGCTTTCTTT.

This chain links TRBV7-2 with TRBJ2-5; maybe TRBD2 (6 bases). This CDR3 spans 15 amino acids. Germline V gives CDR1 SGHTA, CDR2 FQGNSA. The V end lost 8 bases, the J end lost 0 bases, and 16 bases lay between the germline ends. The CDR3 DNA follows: TGTGCCAGCTCTTCAAGGGACTGGTACCAAGAGACCCAGTACTTC. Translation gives CASSSRDWYQETQYF.

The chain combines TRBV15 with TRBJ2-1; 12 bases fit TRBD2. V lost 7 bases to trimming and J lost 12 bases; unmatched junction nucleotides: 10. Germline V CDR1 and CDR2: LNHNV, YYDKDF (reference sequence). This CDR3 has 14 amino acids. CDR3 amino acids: CATTGLAGTQGQFF. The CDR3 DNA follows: TGTGCCACCACCGGACTAGCGGGAACCCAGGGGCAGTTCTTC.

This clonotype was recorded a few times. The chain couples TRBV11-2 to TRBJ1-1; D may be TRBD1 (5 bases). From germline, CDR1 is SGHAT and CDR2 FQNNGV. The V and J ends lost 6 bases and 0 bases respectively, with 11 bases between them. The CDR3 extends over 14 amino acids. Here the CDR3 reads CASSGTRLNTEAFF. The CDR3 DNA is TGTGCCAGCAGTGGGACTAGACTGAACACTGAAGCTTTCTTT.

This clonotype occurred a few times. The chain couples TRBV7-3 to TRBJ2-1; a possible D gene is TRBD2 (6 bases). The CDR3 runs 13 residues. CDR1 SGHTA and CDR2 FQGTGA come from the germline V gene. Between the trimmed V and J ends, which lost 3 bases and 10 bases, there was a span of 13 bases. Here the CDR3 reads CASSFDMGGEQFF. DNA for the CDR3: TGTGCCAGCAGCTTTGATATGGGAGGAGAGCAGTTCTTC.

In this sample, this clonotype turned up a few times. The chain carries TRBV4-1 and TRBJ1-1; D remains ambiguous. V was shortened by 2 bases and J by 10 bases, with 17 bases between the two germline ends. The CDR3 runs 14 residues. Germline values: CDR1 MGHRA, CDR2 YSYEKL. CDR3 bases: TGCGCCAGCAGCCAACCCGGATATGGCGCTCGAGCTTTCTTT. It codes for CASSQPGYGARAFF.

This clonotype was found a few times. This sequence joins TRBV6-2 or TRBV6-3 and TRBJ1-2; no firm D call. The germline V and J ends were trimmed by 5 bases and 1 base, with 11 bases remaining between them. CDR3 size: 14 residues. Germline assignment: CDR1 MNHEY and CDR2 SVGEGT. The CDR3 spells CASSKRSLNYGYTF. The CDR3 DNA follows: TGTGCCAGCAGTAAACGGTCGCTTAACTATGGCTACACCTTC.

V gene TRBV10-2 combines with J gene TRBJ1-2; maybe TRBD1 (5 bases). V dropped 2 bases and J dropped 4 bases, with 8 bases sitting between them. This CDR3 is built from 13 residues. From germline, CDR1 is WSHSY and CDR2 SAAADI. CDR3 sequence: CASSEGRVYGYTF. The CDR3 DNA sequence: TGCGCCAGCAGTGAGGGCAGGGTCTATGGCTACACCTTC.

CDR3 in amino acids: CSASGSQTQYF. The CDR3 region has the DNA TGCAGTGCTAGCGGGAGCCAGACCCAGTACTTC. The chain carries TRBV20-1 and TRBJ2-5, with D possibly TRBD2 on 6 matching bases. The ends were cut back, 3 bases at V and 6 bases at J, with 8 bases in the middle. The CDR3 totals 11 residues. Looked up from germline, CDR1 is DFQATT and CDR2 is SNEGSKA (reference sequence).

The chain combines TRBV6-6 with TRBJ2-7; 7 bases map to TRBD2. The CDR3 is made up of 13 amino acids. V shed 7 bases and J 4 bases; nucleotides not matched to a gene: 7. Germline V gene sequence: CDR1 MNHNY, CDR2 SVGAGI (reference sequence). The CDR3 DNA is TGTGCCAGCACCTCGTTAGCGGGTTACGAGCAGTACGTC. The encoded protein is CASTSLAGYEQYV.

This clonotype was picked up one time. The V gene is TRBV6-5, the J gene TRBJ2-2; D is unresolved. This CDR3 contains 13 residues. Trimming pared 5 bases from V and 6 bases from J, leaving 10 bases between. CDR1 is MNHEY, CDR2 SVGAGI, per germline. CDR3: CASSTLGSGELFF. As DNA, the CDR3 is TGTGCCAGCAGTACCTTGGGGTCCGGGGAGCTGTTTTTT.

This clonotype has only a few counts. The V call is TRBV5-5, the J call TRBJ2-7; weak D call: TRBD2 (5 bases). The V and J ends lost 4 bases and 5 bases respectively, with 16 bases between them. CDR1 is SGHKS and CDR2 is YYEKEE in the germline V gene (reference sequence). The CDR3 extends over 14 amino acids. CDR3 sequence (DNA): TGTGCCAGCAGCCCCACAAGCGGCGGCCACGAGCAGTACTTC. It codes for CASSPTSGGHEQYF.

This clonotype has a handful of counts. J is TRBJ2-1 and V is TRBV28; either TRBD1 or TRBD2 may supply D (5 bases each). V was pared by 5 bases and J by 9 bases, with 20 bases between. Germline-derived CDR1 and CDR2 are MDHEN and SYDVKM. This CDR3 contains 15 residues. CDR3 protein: CASSQPGPQIPEQFF. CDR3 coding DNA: TGTGCCAGCAGTCAACCGGGACCCCAGATTCCTGAGCAGTTCTTC.

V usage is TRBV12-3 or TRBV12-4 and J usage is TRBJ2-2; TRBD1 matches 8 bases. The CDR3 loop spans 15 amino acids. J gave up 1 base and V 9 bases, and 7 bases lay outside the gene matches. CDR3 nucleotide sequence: TGTGCCAGTAAAGCCGGGACAGGGAACACCGGGGAGCTGTTTTTT. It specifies CASKAGTGNTGELFF.

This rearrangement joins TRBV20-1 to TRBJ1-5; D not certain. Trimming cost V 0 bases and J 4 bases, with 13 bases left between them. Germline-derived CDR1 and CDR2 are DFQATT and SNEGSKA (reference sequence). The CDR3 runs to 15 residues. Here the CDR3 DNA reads TGCAGTGCTAGAGATCGGCTACAAGCTAATCAGCCCCAGCATTTT. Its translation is CSARDRLQANQPQHF.

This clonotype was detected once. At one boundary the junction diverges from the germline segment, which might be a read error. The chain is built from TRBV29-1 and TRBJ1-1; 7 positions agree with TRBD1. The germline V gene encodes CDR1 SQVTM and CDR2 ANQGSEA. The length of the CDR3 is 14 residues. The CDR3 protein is CSVEAYRGGTEAFF. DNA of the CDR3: TGCAGCGTGGAAGCCTACAGGGGTGGGACTGAAGCTTTCTTT.

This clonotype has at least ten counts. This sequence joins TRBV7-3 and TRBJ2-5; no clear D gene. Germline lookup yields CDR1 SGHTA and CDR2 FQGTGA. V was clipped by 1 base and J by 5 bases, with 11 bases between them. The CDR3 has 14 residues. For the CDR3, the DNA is TGTGCCAGCAGCTTAAACGGTGGGGTCGAGACCCAGTACTTC. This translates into CASSLNGGVETQYF.

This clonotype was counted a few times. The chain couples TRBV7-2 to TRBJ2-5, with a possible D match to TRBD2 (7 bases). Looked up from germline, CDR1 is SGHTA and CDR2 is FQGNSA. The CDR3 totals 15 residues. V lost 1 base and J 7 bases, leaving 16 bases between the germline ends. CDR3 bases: TGTGCCAGCAGCTTAGGGACAAGGGGGGGGGGGACCCAGTACTTC. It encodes CASSLGTRGGGTQYF.